This T cell receptor beta chain stems from a study of cytomegalovirus exposure and HLA in healthy donors. Study results and caveats: Most TCR beta V segments were productive about 87% or about 30% of the time in an earlier analysis. Analyses of presence/absence relied on an assumption of roughly uniform sequencing depth across donors. Investigators reported approximately 150 TCR beta chains as tied to cytomegalovirus.

Germline values: CDR1 SEHNR, CDR2 FQNEAQ (reference sequence). CDR3 size: 14 residues. The primer mix had 60 Vbeta and 13 Jbeta primers. Method: immunoSEQ multiplex PCR; TCRdb's copy keeps in-frame clones and lacks some. The sample contains about 100,000 clones, more than 75% of which appear only once. In the case of this clone: Its antigen is undetermined. At one boundary the junction diverges from the germline segment, which might be a read error.

Sequencing was carried out using PBMCs. The chain links TRBV7-9 to TRBJ2-7, with a possible D match to TRBD2 (7 bases). The source of this sequence is a woman aged 50 to 60 in good health and CMV-seropositive. The CDR3 DNA is TGTTCCAGCAGCCCCGGAGAGGGGGGGTACGAGCAGTACTTC. It yields the protein CSSSPGEGGYEQYF.